These 13 T cell receptor beta chains originate from one sample sequenced in a study of T-cell reconstitution after alpha-beta-depleted transplantation in children. The TCRbeta library was prepared with unique molecular identifiers. TCRdb re-derived calls from the PCR reads in MiXCR, one entry per CDR3 protein. The sample has 500,000 to 600,000 distinct CDR3 sequences; 27% are singletons. The material was PBMCs, obtained before TCRalphabeta/CD19-depleted stem cell transplant. These receptor sequences come from a boy under two years old with Wiskott-Aldrich syndrome, due to receive a stem cell transplant.

This sequence joins TRBV20-1 and TRBJ1-2; 12 nucleotides line up with TRBD1. There are 17 residues in the CDR3. Germline lookup yields CDR1 DFQATT and CDR2 SNEGSKA (reference sequence). The ends lost 5 bases at V and 2 bases at J; junction bases unmatched: 12. DNA for the CDR3: TGCAGTGCTGCGAGTCCGGGACAGGGGGCGGGAAACTATGGCTACACCTTC. This gives the protein CSAASPGQGAGNYGYTF.

This clonotype was counted a few times. The rearrangement uses TRBV12-3 or TRBV12-4 and TRBJ2-6, with unresolved D. This CDR3 contains 15 residues. V lost 3 bases to trimming and J lost 0 bases, with 6 bases between them. For the CDR3, the DNA is TGTGCCAGCAGTTTCGGGCACTCTGGGGCCAACGTCCTGACTTTC. It encodes CASSFGHSGANVLTF.

V and J are TRBV11-1 and TRBJ2-5; 9 bases are a match to TRBD2. CDR3 size: 18 residues. Germline V gene lookup returns CDR1 SGHAT and CDR2 FQDESV (reference sequence). Losses at the gene ends were 2 bases for V and 5 bases for J; bases not matched to a gene: 15. This CDR3 is CASSLTADPGLASETQYF. CDR3 nucleotides: TGTGCCAGCAGCTTAACCGCAGATCCGGGACTAGCTAGCGAGACCCAGTACTTC. The complete variable domain, with remaining parts taken from reference TRBV11-1 and TRBJ2-5, reads EAEVAQSPRYKITEKSQAVAFWCDPISGHATLYWYRQILGQGPELLVQFQDESVVDDSQLPKDRFSAERLKGVDSTLKIQPAELGDSAMYLCASSLTADPGLASETQYFGPGTRLLVL.

The CDR3 DNA follows: TGTGCCACCAGCGGTCAGGGGGAGACCCAGTACTTC. Translated, it gives CATSGQGETQYF. The chain employs TRBV15 and TRBJ2-5, with D possibly being TRBD1 (6 bases). The germline V and J ends were trimmed by 5 bases and 5 bases, with 9 bases remaining between them. This CDR3 has 12 amino acids. Germline-derived CDR1 and CDR2 are LNHNV and YYDKDF (reference sequence).

This clonotype was seen only a few times. The rearrangement uses TRBV29-1 and TRBJ2-1; TRBD1 matches at 11 bases. The ends lost 6 bases at V and 7 bases at J; junction bases unmatched: 14. The CDR3 loop spans 16 amino acids. Germline CDR1 SQVTM, CDR2 ANQGSEA. The CDR3 nucleotides read TGCAGCGTGTGGCCTCAAGGGACAGGGGGTGGTAATGAGCAGTTCTTC. This gives the protein CSVWPQGTGGGNEQFF.

The genes are TRBV2 and TRBJ2-5, with 7 bases matching TRBD2. The CDR3 sequence is 15 residues long. Germline trimming cut 7 bases from V and 0 bases from J; bases unmatched to any gene: 8. Germline lookup yields CDR1 SNHLY and CDR2 FYNNEI. DNA of the CDR3: TGTGCCAGCATGGGGGGAGGGCTCGACCAAGAGACCCAGTACTTC. It yields the protein CASMGGGLDQETQYF. Variable domain in full (rest from reference TRBV2 and TRBJ2-5): EPEVTQTPSHQVTQMGQEVILRCVPISNHLYFYWYRQILGQKVEFLVSFYNNEISEKSEIFDDQFSVERPDGSNFTLKIRSTKLEDSAMYFCASMGGGLDQETQYFGPGTRLLVL.

In its sample, this clonotype was seen once. The chain carries TRBV18 and TRBJ2-2, with TRBD2 identical over 8 bases. With 0 bases clipped from V and 0 bases from J, the junction kept 3 bases outside the gene matches. The CDR3 has 17 amino acids. Germline loops: CDR1 KGHSH, CDR2 LQKENI. CDR3 coding DNA: TGTGCCAGCTCACCACCGGCGGGGGGCGCGAACACCGGGGAGCTGTTTTTT. It yields the protein CASSPPAGGANTGELFF.

With regard to this clonotype: The junction and the germline gene differ at one end; a read error may be behind it. The rearrangement joins TRBV5-1 to TRBJ2-1; 8 bases are shared with TRBD2. This CDR3 comprises 15 residues. Germline V gives CDR1 SGHRS, CDR2 YFSETQ. CDR3 in amino acids: CASRPSGSSYNEQFF. CDR3 bases: TGTGCCAGCAGGCCCAGCGGGAGCTCCTACAATGAGCAGTTCTTC.

This clonotype was detected only a few times. The chain has TRBV5-5 and TRBJ2-1; possible D gene TRBD1, 5 bases. The CDR3 is 16 amino acids. Germline assignment: CDR1 SGHKS and CDR2 YYEKEE (reference sequence). V lost 0 bases to trimming and J lost 11 bases, with 21 bases between them. CDR3 amino acids: CASSLEGRLTRQQQFF. The DNA of the CDR3 is TGTGCCAGCAGCTTGGAGGGGCGCCTAACCCGCCAACAGCAGTTCTTC.

This clonotype was seen a few times. The chain combines TRBV10-3 with TRBJ2-3; D remains unclear. Germline V gene sequence: CDR1 ENHRY, CDR2 SYGVKD. Trimming removed 2 bases at V and 0 bases at J, with 9 bases between. This CDR3 has 15 amino acids. The CDR3 coding sequence is TGTGCCATCAGTGAGGGTCGAACAAGCACAGATACGCAGTATTTT. Its translation: CAISEGRTSTDTQYF.

The V gene is TRBV5-1, the J gene TRBJ2-6; a possible D gene is TRBD2 (10 bases). CDR3 length: 23 amino acids. Deletions cut 1 base from V and 2 bases from J, with 31 bases between. CDR1 SGHRS and CDR2 YFSETQ come from the germline V gene. DNA of the CDR3: TGCGCCAGCAGCTTGAATCCCCGGACAGGGGCTAGCGGGAGACCGACTGGGGCCAACGTCCTGACTTTC. It codes for CASSLNPRTGASGRPTGANVLTF. The full variable domain, its missing parts supplied by reference TRBV5-1 and TRBJ2-6, is KAGVTQTPRYLIKTRGQQVTLSCSPISGHRSVSWYQQTPGQGLQFLFEYFSETQRNKGNFPGRFSGRQFSNSRSEMNVSTLELGDSALYLCASSLNPRTGASGRPTGANVLTFGAGSRLTVL.

This clonotype was detected only a few times. The chain carries TRBV5-1 and TRBJ2-6, with D maybe TRBD1 (6 bases). Per germline, CDR1 SGHRS and CDR2 YFSETQ. The V and J ends lost 2 bases and 8 bases respectively, with 11 bases between them. The CDR3 is 14 amino acids. The CDR3 is CASSLRQVPNVLTF. Here the CDR3 DNA reads TGCGCCAGCAGCTTAAGACAGGTCCCCAACGTCCTGACTTTC.

The V and J genes are TRBV6-6 and TRBJ2-5; the D is unclear. There are 13 residues in the CDR3. The V and J ends lost 0 bases and 5 bases respectively, with 7 bases between them. Germline V gene data show CDR1 as MNHNY and CDR2 as SVGAGI (reference sequence). The CDR3 nucleotides are TGTGCCAGCAGTTACTCGATCCGGGAGACCCAGTACTTC. It codes for CASSYSIRETQYF.